Listed below are T cell receptor beta chains from one sample, sequenced in a study of Ad26.COV2.S vaccination and SARS-CoV-2 variants. The table came from immunoSEQ multiplex PCR; TCRdb's copy has only in-frame clones and leaves some out. The table lists over 250,000 clones, 87% of them singletons. Source: peripheral blood, taken in a trial of Ad26.COV2.S vaccine versus placebo. All receptors come from a person aged 18-65 years who received the Ad26.COV2.S COVID-19 vaccine or a placebo. The CDR3 runs from the conserved cysteine through the conserved F or W. D genes are given only for firm matches. The listing skips clone size in some rows; elsewhere it reads once, few, many or a size class.

j_call d_call v_call clone_size cdr3_aa cdr3_nt
TRBJ1-5 NA TRBV2 NA CASRKQGGSNQPQHF TGTGCCAGCAGGAAACAGGGAGGTAGCAATCAGCCCCAGCATTTT
TRBJ2-5 NA TRBV11-2 NA CASSSGQKETQYF TGTGCCAGCAGCTCGGGACAAAAAGAGACCCAGTACTTC
TRBJ2-1 TRBD2 TRBV4-1 NA CASSQGLARSSYNEQFF TGCGCCAGCAGCCAAGGACTAGCAAGGAGCTCCTACAATGAGCAGTTCTTC
TRBJ2-3 NA TRBV9 NA CASSVATRVPGSRSGGETDTQYF TGTGCCAGCAGCGTAGCTACTCGAGTTCCCGGTTCAAGGTCTGGGGGTGAGACAGATACGCAGTATTTT
TRBJ2-3 NA TRBV7-8 NA CASSRGRSADTQYF TGTGCCAGCAGCCGAGGCCGTTCAGCAGATACGCAGTATTTT
TRBJ2-7 NA TRBV10-3 NA CAISAVSGYEQYF TGTGCCATCAGTGCGGTCAGCGGATACGAGCAGTACTTC
TRBJ1-1 NA TRBV5-4 NA CASSQDGNTEAFF TGTGCCAGCAGCCAGGACGGGAACACTGAAGCTTTCTTT
TRBJ2-7 NA TRBV14 NA CASSPKGPTLRGEQYF TGTGCCAGCAGCCCTAAGGGGCCGACCCTTCGGGGCGAGCAGTACTTC
TRBJ1-4 TRBD1 TRBV6-5 NA CACTRKRQGGEKLFF TGTGCCTGTACCCGTAAACGACAGGGAGGGGAAAAACTGTTTTTT
TRBJ2-2 NA TRBV7-3 NA CASSQGPTGELFF TGTGCCAGCAGCCAAGGCCCCACCGGGGAGCTGTTTTTT
TRBJ1-2 NA TRBV2 NA CASSVRGDYGYTF TGTGCCAGCAGTGTCAGGGGAGACTATGGCTACACCTTC
TRBJ2-7 NA TRBV5-1 NA CASSFGDSQGQYF TGCGCCAGCAGCTTCGGGGACTCCCAGGGGCAGTACTTC
TRBJ2-5 TRBD1 TRBV6-6 NA CASRRQGEETQYF TGTGCCAGCAGGCGACAGGGCGAGGAGACCCAGTACTTC
TRBJ1-2 NA TRBV4-1 NA CASSPQVSVDYGYTF TGCGCCAGCAGCCCACAGGTTTCCGTTGACTATGGCTACACCTTC
TRBJ2-5 NA TRBV16 NA CASSRREETQYF TGTGCCAGCAGCCGTCGTGAAGAGACCCAGTACTTC
TRBJ2-3 TRBD2 TRBV7-2 NA CASSARLAGGSDTQYF TGTGCCAGCAGCGCCCGACTAGCGGGGGGGTCAGATACGCAGTATTTT
TRBJ1-6 NA TRBV6-5 NA CASSPAQGWSPLHF TGTGCCAGCAGCCCGGCGCAGGGTTGGTCACCCCTCCACTTT
TRBJ1-2 NA TRBV27 NA CASSLSRGRLYGYTF TGTGCCAGCAGTTTATCCAGGGGCCGGCTCTATGGCTACACCTTC
TRBJ2-7 TRBD2 TRBV2 few CASSPSGVGTYEQYF TGTGCCAGCAGTCCTAGCGGGGTGGGAACATACGAGCAGTACTTC
TRBJ1-2 TRBD1 TRBV28 NA CASRTHTDRDRETRNYGYTF TGTGCCAGCAGAACTCATACTGACCGGGACAGGGAAACACGAAACTATGGCTACACCTTC
TRBJ2-7 TRBD2 TRBV3-1/TRBV3-2 NA CASSQELAGGHEQYF TGTGCCAGCAGCCAAGAGTTAGCGGGAGGCCACGAGCAGTACTTC
TRBJ1-5 NA TRBV25-1 NA CASSESGKLGAQHF TGTGCCAGCAGTGAATCAGGGAAGCTTGGGGCCCAGCATTTT
TRBJ2-7 NA TRBV5-1 NA CASSLGPSSYEQYF TGCGCCAGCAGCTTGGGTCCCAGCTCCTACGAGCAGTACTTC
TRBJ1-2 NA TRBV2 NA CASQGLSPYGYTF TGTGCCAGCCAAGGGCTGTCCCCGTATGGCTACACCTTC
TRBJ2-1 NA TRBV4-1 NA CASSLRLNEQFF TGCGCCAGCAGCTTACGACTTAATGAGCAGTTCTTC
TRBJ1-2 NA TRBV12-5 many CASGSPWGRVSGYTF TGTGCTAGTGGTTCACCTTGGGGGCGAGTATCCGGCTACACCTTC
TRBJ2-1 TRBD2 TRBV7-2 NA CASSLAWVAGGSEQFF TGTGCCAGCAGCTTAGCATGGGTAGCGGGGGGCAGTGAGCAGTTCTTC
TRBJ2-1 NA TRBV10-3 NA CAISEYDGGYNEQFF TGTGCCATCAGTGAGTACGACGGGGGCTACAATGAGCAGTTCTTC
TRBJ2-6 NA TRBV19 NA CASSMRRSSGANVLTF TGTGCCAGTAGTATGAGGAGGAGCTCTGGGGCCAACGTCCTGACTTTC
TRBJ1-4 TRBD1 TRBV28 NA CASIAPGGRNEKLFF TGTGCCAGCATTGCCCCAGGGGGCCGTAATGAAAAACTGTTTTTT
TRBJ2-6 NA TRBV7-2 few CASSLGVGSGANVLTF TGTGCCAGCAGCTTAGGGGTGGGCTCTGGGGCCAACGTCCTGACTTTC
TRBJ1-5 NA TRBV5-4 once CASSRGGPSSNQPQHF TGTGCCAGCAGCCGTGGGGGCCCCTCTAGCAATCAGCCCCAGCATTTT
TRBJ2-5 TRBD2 TRBV18 NA CASSPALAVETQYF TGTGCCAGCTCACCAGCACTAGCGGTAGAGACCCAGTACTTC
TRBJ1-2 NA TRBV19 NA CASRPYRDRGYGYTF TGTGCCAGTAGACCTTACAGGGACCGGGGCTATGGCTACACCTTC
TRBJ2-1 NA TRBV7-3 NA CASSLNLHSEQFF TGTGCCAGCAGCTTAAATTTGCACAGTGAGCAGTTCTTC
TRBJ2-3 TRBD2 TRBV3-1/TRBV3-2 NA CASRQVSGGTDTQYF TGTGCCAGCAGGCAAGTGTCGGGAGGGACAGATACGCAGTATTTT
TRBJ1-3 NA TRBV25-1 NA CASSVLGEVNTIYF TGTGCCAGCAGTGTACTAGGGGAGGTAAACACCATATATTTT
TRBJ1-2 TRBD1 TRBV10-2 NA CASRPPGQGGNGYTF TGCGCCAGCAGGCCCCCGGGACAGGGGGGGAATGGCTACACCTTC
TRBJ2-7 NA TRBV7-8 NA CASSFFGYEQYF TGTGCCAGCAGCTTTTTCGGGTACGAGCAGTACTTC
TRBJ2-7 NA TRBV6-5 NA CASSQRQAYEQYF TGTGCCAGCAGTCAAAGACAAGCCTACGAGCAGTACTTC
TRBJ1-2 NA TRBV6-6 once CASSQGLVDYGYTF TGTGCCAGCAGTCAGGGCTTAGTGGACTATGGCTACACCTTC